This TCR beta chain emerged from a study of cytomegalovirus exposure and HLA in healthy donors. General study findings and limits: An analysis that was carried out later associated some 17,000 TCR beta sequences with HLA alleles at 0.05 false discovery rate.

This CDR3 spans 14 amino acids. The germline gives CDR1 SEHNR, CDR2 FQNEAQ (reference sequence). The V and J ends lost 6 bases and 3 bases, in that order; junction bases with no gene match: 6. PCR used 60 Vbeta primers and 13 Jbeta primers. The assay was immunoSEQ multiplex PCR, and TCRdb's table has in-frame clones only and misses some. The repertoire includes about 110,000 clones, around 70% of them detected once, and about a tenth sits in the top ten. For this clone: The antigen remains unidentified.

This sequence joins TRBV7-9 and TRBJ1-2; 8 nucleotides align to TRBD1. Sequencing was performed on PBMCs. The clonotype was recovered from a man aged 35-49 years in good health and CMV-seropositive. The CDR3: CASRPGGADYGYTF. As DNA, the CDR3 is TGTGCCAGCAGGCCAGGGGGCGCCGACTATGGCTACACCTTC.